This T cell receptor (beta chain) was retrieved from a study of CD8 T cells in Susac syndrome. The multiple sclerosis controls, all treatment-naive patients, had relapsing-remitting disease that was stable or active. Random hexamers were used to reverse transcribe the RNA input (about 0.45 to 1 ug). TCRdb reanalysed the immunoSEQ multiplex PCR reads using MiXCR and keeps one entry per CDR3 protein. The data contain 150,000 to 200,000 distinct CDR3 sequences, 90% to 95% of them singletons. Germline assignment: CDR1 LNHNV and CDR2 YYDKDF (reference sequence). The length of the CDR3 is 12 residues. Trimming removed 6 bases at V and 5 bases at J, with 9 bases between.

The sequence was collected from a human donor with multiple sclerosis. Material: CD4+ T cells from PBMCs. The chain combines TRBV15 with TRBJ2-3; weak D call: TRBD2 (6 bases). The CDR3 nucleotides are TGTGCCACCAGGTCCGGGGGAGATACGCAGTATTTT. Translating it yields CATRSGGDTQYF.